These 31 T cell receptor beta chains share one sample of origin, sequenced in a study of T cell responses to AZD1222 COVID-19 vaccine (dated by TCRdb to about 2021). The library was generated by the immunoSEQ multiplex PCR assay. TCRdb carries this immuneACCESS record with in-frame sequences only. Its versions omit some clonotypes, under half of them owing to an unresolved V gene in the studies checked, with the rest unexplained. The sample data list 100,000 to 150,000 clones, and 90% to 95% of these were observed just once. The ten most abundant clones make up 2.5% to 3% of the sample. Explained via the paper, the time point label denotes: baseline before first vaccination. Source: peripheral blood, taken on day 0 of AZD1222 vaccination. These receptors were collected from an adult in good health.

The chain links TRBV7-9 to TRBJ1-1, with 7 bases matching TRBD1. Germline values: CDR1 SEHNR, CDR2 FQNEAQ (reference sequence). The CDR3 has 17 residues. J was trimmed by 0 bases and V by 5 bases; bases with no gene match: 12. CDR3 in amino acids: CASSNDRQGLMNTEAFF. In DNA, the CDR3 is TGTGCCAGCAGCAACGACCGACAGGGCCTCATGAACACTGAAGCTTTCTTT.

The chain joins TRBV19 to TRBJ1-1, with no clear D. The CDR3 covers 14 residues. The germline V gene encodes CDR1 LNHDA and CDR2 SQIVND (reference sequence). Trimming shortened V by 6 bases and J by 7 bases, and 18 bases separated the two germline ends. Written as DNA, the CDR3 is TGTGCCAGTAGCCCGGCCGGGCCCCCCGATGAAGCTTTCTTT. It is translated as CASSPAGPPDEAFF. Looking up the rest from reference TRBV19 and TRBJ1-1 gives the full variable domain: DGGITQSPKYLFRKEGQNVTLSCEQNLNHDAMYWYRQDPGQGLRLIYYSQIVNDFQKGDIAEGYSVSREKKESFPLTVTSAQKNPTAFYLCASSPAGPPDEAFFGQGTRLTVV.

The chain joins TRBV5-5 to TRBJ1-1, with D unresolved. The CDR3 loop spans 13 amino acids. Germline V gene sequence: CDR1 SGHKS, CDR2 YYEKEE (reference sequence). With 3 bases removed from V and 3 bases from J, the gap between germline ends came to 9 bases. CDR3 loop: CASSSIRYTEAFF. CDR3 nucleotide sequence: TGTGCCAGCAGCTCAATCCGTTACACTGAAGCTTTCTTT.

The genes are TRBV7-2 and TRBJ1-2, with 7 bases lining up with TRBD1. CDR1 is SGHTA, CDR2 FQGNSA, per germline. Trimming at V came to 5 bases and at J to 2 bases, leaving 11 bases not matched to a gene. The CDR3 has 16 amino acids. CDR3 amino acids: CASSPAPDRANYGYTF. As DNA, the CDR3 is TGTGCCAGCAGCCCCGCCCCCGACAGGGCCAACTATGGCTACACCTTC.

The V and J genes are TRBV24-1 and TRBJ2-5; D gene ambiguous. The CDR3 runs to 16 residues. V was pared by 2 bases and J by 4 bases, with 16 bases between. Germline CDR1 is KGHDR and CDR2 is SFDVKD. The DNA for the CDR3 is TGTGCCACCAGTGATTCTACCCCCCCTGGGCCAGAGACCCAGTACTTC. This encodes CATSDSTPPGPETQYF.

CDR3 sequence reads: CASSQVPTTLTADEQYF. CDR3 coding DNA: TGTGCCAGCTCACAGGTCCCTACCACTTTAACGGCAGACGAGCAGTACTTC. The chain uses TRBV18 and TRBJ2-7; D is unclear. The CDR3 covers 17 residues. Germline V gene sequence: CDR1 KGHSH, CDR2 LQKENI. Deletions cut 4 bases from V and 5 bases from J, with 24 bases between.

This clone was recorded once. This chain joins TRBV10-3 and TRBJ1-1; D is unclear. V was clipped by 3 bases and J by 5 bases, with 10 bases between them. Germline CDR1 ENHRY, CDR2 SYGVKD. The CDR3 is made up of 13 amino acids. The CDR3 loop reads CAISDRMGTEAFF. CDR3 sequence (DNA): TGTGCCATCAGTGATCGGATGGGGACTGAAGCTTTCTTT.

CDR3 nucleotide sequence: TGTGCCAGCAGCCAAGGAACAAGCCTTCTGGCCAGGGTACAAGAGACCCAGTACTTC. This gives the protein CASSQGTSLLARVQETQYF. This chain links TRBV4-2 with TRBJ2-5, with D tentatively TRBD1 (5 bases). CDR3 size: 19 residues. V lost 1 base, J lost 2 bases, and 23 bases lay in between. Germline CDR1 reads LGHNA; CDR2 reads YNFKEQ.

In its sample, this clone was seen once. The CDR3 sequence: CASSLTPGLGNVLTF. The CDR3 region has the DNA TGTGCCAGCAGCCTGACTCCGGGACTGGGGAACGTCCTGACTTTC. The chain recombines TRBV3-1 (or the pseudogene TRBV3-2) with TRBJ2-6, with D tentatively TRBD2 (6 bases). Germline V lookup: CDR1 LGHDT, CDR2 YNNKEL (reference sequence). The V gene lost 4 bases and the J gene lost 10 bases, with 17 bases spanning the gap. The CDR3 is made up of 15 amino acids.

This rearrangement joins TRBV9 to TRBJ2-3; D remains unclear. V lost 2 bases and J 6 bases, leaving 7 bases between the germline ends. Germline-derived CDR1 and CDR2 are SGDLS and YYNGEE. CDR3 size: 12 residues. Here the CDR3 DNA reads TGTGCCAGCAGCGTTTTGCCCGATACGCAGTATTTT. Amino acids: CASSVLPDTQYF. Full variable domain (rest looked up from reference TRBV9 and TRBJ2-3): DSGVTQTPKHLITATGQRVTLRCSPRSGDLSVYWYQQSLDQGLQFLIQYYNGEERAKGNILERFSAQQFPDLHSELNLSSLELGDSALYFCASSVLPDTQYFGPGTRLTVL.

The J gene is TRBJ1-4, the V gene TRBV11-2; D remains ambiguous. The CDR3 is 14 amino acids. Germline CDR1 reads SGHAT; CDR2 reads FQNNGV. V lost 5 bases to trimming and J lost 5 bases, with 12 bases between them. The DNA for the CDR3 is TGTGCCAGCAGCACTTTAAGGACCAATGAAAAACTGTTTTTT. Translated: CASSTLRTNEKLFF.

The chain combines TRBV7-9 with TRBJ2-5; D perhaps matches TRBD2 (6 bases). The CDR3 runs 16 residues. V lost 6 bases to trimming and J lost 1 base, with 18 bases between them. CDR1 is SEHNR, CDR2 FQNEAQ, per germline (reference sequence). The CDR3 sequence: CASSPLAGRSQETQYF. CDR3 DNA sequence: TGTGCCAGCAGTCCTTTGGCGGGACGATCCCAAGAGACCCAGTACTTC.

The rearrangement joins TRBV7-9 to TRBJ2-1; tentative D call: TRBD1 (6 bases). Germline V CDR1 and CDR2: SEHNR, FQNEAQ (reference sequence). The CDR3 length is 16 residues. Trimming removed 1 base at V and 9 bases at J, with 19 bases between. The CDR3 nucleotides read TGTGCCAGCAGCTTAGGCCCGCAGGGGTACGGTGTTGAGCAGTTCTTC. This translates into CASSLGPQGYGVEQFF.

The rearrangement uses TRBV7-9 and TRBJ2-7; the D gene could be TRBD1 or TRBD2 (5 bases each). This CDR3 has 14 residues. V dropped 0 bases and J dropped 5 bases, with 11 bases sitting between them. CDR1 and CDR2 from the germline V gene are SEHNR and FQNEAQ (reference sequence). For the CDR3, the DNA is TGTGCCAGCAGCTTAGCGGCCAGGGACCACGAGCAGTACTTC. Its translation: CASSLAARDHEQYF.

This chain joins TRBV19 and TRBJ2-6; D is unclear. The germline V gene has CDR1 LNHDA and CDR2 SQIVND (reference sequence). The ends were cut back, 1 base at V and 0 bases at J, with 7 bases in the middle. This CDR3 is 16 amino acids long. CDR3 loop: CASSIGDISGANVLTF. In nucleotides, the CDR3 is TGTGCCAGTAGTATAGGGGATATCTCTGGGGCCAACGTCCTGACTTTC.

The J gene is TRBJ2-6, the V gene TRBV10-3, with D possibly being TRBD2 (5 bases). Trimming left V 8 bases short and J 0 bases short, with 14 bases between. CDR1 and CDR2 from the germline V gene are ENHRY and SYGVKD. The CDR3 length is 16 residues. The CDR3 nucleotides are TGTGCCATCCCCGCCGGGATCCCCTCTGGGGCCAACGTCCTGACTTTC. It codes for CAIPAGIPSGANVLTF.

J is TRBJ2-1 and V is TRBV29-1; 9 nucleotides match TRBD1. The length of the CDR3 is 14 residues. V lost 7 bases, J lost 8 bases, and 12 bases stayed unmatched. In germline, CDR1 is SQVTM, CDR2 ANQGSEA. The CDR3 reads CSGPGQGLCYEQFF. In DNA form, the CDR3 reads TGCAGCGGTCCGGGACAGGGATTATGCTATGAGCAGTTCTTC.

This chain uses TRBV7-9 with TRBJ1-6; D call uncertain. The germline V gene encodes CDR1 SEHNR and CDR2 FQNEAQ (reference sequence). Trimming took off 2 bases at V and 11 bases at J, with 10 bases between the two ends. The CDR3 runs to 13 residues. CDR3 in DNA: TGTGCCAGCAGCTTAATTGCTGGGGCACCCCTCCACTTT. Protein: CASSLIAGAPLHF.

The genes are TRBV7-8 and TRBJ1-3; 7 nucleotides match TRBD1. From germline, CDR1 is SGHVS and CDR2 FQNEAQ. The CDR3 has 14 amino acids. After removal of 5 bases from V and 1 base from J, the junction contained 2 bases not matched to a gene. The CDR3 DNA follows: TGTGCCAGCAGCGTGACAGGGTCTGGAAACACCATATATTTT. This translates into CASSVTGSGNTIYF.

The rearrangement joins TRBV7-2 to TRBJ2-1, with 8 bases matching TRBD2. Unmatched junction bases numbered 9, after V lost 5 bases and J lost 6 bases. The germline V gene encodes CDR1 SGHTA and CDR2 FQGNSA. This CDR3 is built from 15 residues. The CDR3 DNA reads as TGTGCCAGCAGCCCCACCCCGGGACTAGGCAATGAGCAGTTCTTC. The encoded protein is CASSPTPGLGNEQFF.

V is TRBV27 and J is TRBJ1-5; D unresolved. V lost 4 bases and J lost 1, with 8 bases in between. This CDR3 is built from 14 residues. Germline values: CDR1 MNHEY, CDR2 SMNVEV (reference sequence). CDR3 sequence (DNA): TGTGCCAGCAGTTGGTCGGGGAGCAATCAGCCCCAGCATTTT. Its translation: CASSWSGSNQPQHF.

V and J are TRBV10-3 and TRBJ2-1; 9 bases are a match to TRBD2. The trim removed 3 bases at V and 10 bases at J, leaving 16 bases unmatched. Germline values: CDR1 ENHRY, CDR2 SYGVKD. This CDR3 has 17 amino acids. CDR3 in DNA: TGTGCCATCAGTGATGCTGTGGAAGGCGGGAGGGCCCGGGAGCAGTTCTTC. It translates to CAISDAVEGGRAREQFF.

The V gene is TRBV6-2 or TRBV6-3, the J gene TRBJ1-1, with D possibly TRBD1 on 6 matching bases. The V and J ends lost 5 bases and 4 bases respectively, with 17 bases between them. Germline CDR1 is MNHEY and CDR2 is SVGEGT. This CDR3 spans 15 amino acids. The CDR3 sequence: CASSPSYRVATEAFF. CDR3 DNA sequence: TGTGCCAGCAGTCCCTCGTACAGGGTGGCCACTGAAGCTTTCTTT.

The genes are TRBV7-2 and TRBJ1-1, with D hard to call. Germline V gene sequence: CDR1 SGHTA, CDR2 FQGNSA. The germline V and J ends were trimmed by 4 bases and 10 bases, with 16 bases remaining between them. This CDR3 is 13 amino acids long. This CDR3 reads CASSSNRPLGAFF. The DNA for the CDR3 is TGTGCCAGCAGCTCTAACCGACCACTTGGAGCTTTCTTT.

This clone was seen once. The chain has TRBV4-3 and TRBJ2-1; D assignment may be TRBD1 or TRBD2 (6 bases each). Trimming removed 4 bases at V and 2 bases at J, with 15 bases between. The CDR3 is 16 amino acids. The germline CDR1 and CDR2 sequences are LGHNA and YSLEER. The CDR3 region has the DNA TGCGCCAGCAGCCCCTCGGGGGCGGGACCCTACAATGAGCAGTTCTTC. Encoded protein: CASSPSGAGPYNEQFF.

The genes are TRBV30 and TRBJ1-3; D is possibly TRBD1 (5 bases). Germline V gene sequence: CDR1 GTSNPN, CDR2 SVGIG (reference sequence). Trimming took 0 bases from V and 4 from J, leaving 10 bases between them. The CDR3 contains 14 residues. The CDR3 sequence: CAWSVGRTGNTIYF. In DNA, the CDR3 is TGTGCCTGGAGTGTGGGACGTACCGGAAACACCATATATTTT.

The chain combines TRBV15 with TRBJ2-7; tentatively, D is TRBD2 (6 bases). Germline V lookup: CDR1 LNHNV, CDR2 YYDKDF (reference sequence). Trimming shortened V by 5 bases and J by 3 bases, and 14 bases separated the two germline ends. The CDR3 extends over 14 amino acids. This chain's CDR3 is CATSRGGTHYEQYF. DNA of the CDR3: TGTGCCACCAGCCGTGGGGGGACGCACTACGAGCAGTACTTC.

This clone was seen only a few times. V and J are TRBV3-1 (or the pseudogene TRBV3-2) and TRBJ2-1, with TRBD2 identical over 15 bases. J gave up 7 bases and V 4 bases, and 11 bases lay outside the gene matches. The germline V gene encodes CDR1 LGHDT and CDR2 YNNKEL (reference sequence). The CDR3 is 18 amino acids. The CDR3 DNA sequence: TGTGCCAGCAGCCTGGAGGGGGGACTAGCGGGAGGTAAAAATGAGCAGTTCTTC. Translation: CASSLEGGLAGGKNEQFF.

The chain is built from TRBV10-2 and TRBJ2-7, with D maybe TRBD1 (6 bases). The CDR3 runs to 13 residues. Trimming cost V 2 bases and J 5 bases, with 10 bases left between them. Germline lookup yields CDR1 WSHSY and CDR2 SAAADI. The CDR3 region is CASSETGPHEQYF. The DNA for the CDR3 is TGCGCCAGCAGTGAGACAGGGCCCCACGAGCAGTACTTC.

The rearrangement uses TRBV4-3 and TRBJ1-5; D gene ambiguous. Germline V gives CDR1 LGHNA, CDR2 YSLEER. This CDR3 contains 14 residues. The ends were cut back, 0 bases at V and 5 bases at J, with 8 bases in the middle. The CDR3 sequence is CASSQDRGDQPQHF. CDR3 coding DNA: TGCGCCAGCAGCCAAGATAGAGGAGATCAGCCCCAGCATTTT.

The gene calls are TRBV7-8 and TRBJ2-3; 7 bases match TRBD2. The V and J ends lost 5 bases and 0 bases, in that order; junction bases with no gene match: 5. CDR3 length equals 15 residues. CDR1 is SGHVS and CDR2 is FQNEAQ in the germline V gene. This CDR3 reads CASSLYSGSTDTQYF. The CDR3 nucleotides are TGTGCCAGCAGCCTTTATAGCGGGAGCACAGATACGCAGTATTTT. Combining the CDR3 with reference TRBV7-8 and TRBJ2-3 gives the whole variable domain GAGVSQSPRYKVAKRGQDVALRCDPISGHVSLFWYQQALGQGPEFLTYFQNEAQLDKSGLPSDRFFAERPEGSVSTLKIQRTQQEDSAVYLCASSLYSGSTDTQYFGPGTRLTVL.